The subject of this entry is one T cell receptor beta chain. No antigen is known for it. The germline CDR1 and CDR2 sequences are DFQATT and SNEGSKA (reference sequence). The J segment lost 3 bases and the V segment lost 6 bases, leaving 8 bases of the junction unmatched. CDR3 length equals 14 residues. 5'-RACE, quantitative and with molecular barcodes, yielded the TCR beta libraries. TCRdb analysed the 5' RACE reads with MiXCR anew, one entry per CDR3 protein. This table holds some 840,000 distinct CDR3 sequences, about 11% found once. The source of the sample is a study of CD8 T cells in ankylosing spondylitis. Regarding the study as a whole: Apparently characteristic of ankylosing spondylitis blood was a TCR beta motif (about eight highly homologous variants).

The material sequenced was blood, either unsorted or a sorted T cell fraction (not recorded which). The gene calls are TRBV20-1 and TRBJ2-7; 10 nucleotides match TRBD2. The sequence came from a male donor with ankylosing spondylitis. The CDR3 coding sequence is TGCAGTGCCGGCCTTAGCGGGGGGTTCTACGAGCAGTACTTC. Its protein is CSAGLSGGFYEQYF.